The rows below give T cell receptor beta chains drawn from one sample of a study of cytomegalovirus exposure and HLA in healthy donors. The method was immunoSEQ multiplex PCR; TCRdb's version includes in-frame clones alone and lacks a portion of them. Of approximately 280,000 clones in the sample, 65% to 90% were seen once. The specimen sequenced was PBMCs. The source is a woman aged 18-35 years in good health and CMV-seronegative. Both conserved end residues are part of each CDR3. The D gene is left open where the match is weak. Some rows have no size entry. The others give once, few or many, or a class for an expanded clone.

D gene: TRBD2
clone size: NA
V gene: TRBV10-3
J gene: TRBJ2-3
CDR3 DNA: TGTGCCATCAGTGAGGCGGCGGGGGGGAATGGGTATTTT
CDR3 protein: CAISEAAGGNGYF

D gene: TRBD1
clone size: NA
V gene: TRBV11-3
J gene: TRBJ2-7
CDR3 DNA: TGTGCCAGCAGCACCGGGACAGGGGGCGGCGAGCAGTACTTC
CDR3 protein: CASSTGTGGGEQYF

D gene: NA
clone size: many
V gene: TRBV30
J gene: TRBJ1-1
CDR3 DNA: TGTGCCTGGAGTGTCTCAGGTCACACTGAAGCTTTCTTT
CDR3 protein: CAWSVSGHTEAFF

D gene: TRBD2
clone size: NA
V gene: TRBV11-2
J gene: TRBJ2-5
CDR3 DNA: TGTGCCAGCAGCTCACGGGAGGCAGAGACCCAGTACTTC
CDR3 protein: CASSSREAETQYF

D gene: TRBD1
clone size: NA
V gene: TRBV7-9
J gene: TRBJ2-7
CDR3 DNA: TGTGCCAGCAGCTCTTGGCCGGGACAGGCCTACGAGCAGTACTTC
CDR3 protein: CASSSWPGQAYEQYF

D gene: NA
clone size: NA
V gene: TRBV7-3
J gene: TRBJ2-1
CDR3 DNA: TGTGCCAGCAGCTTAACCGGGACTCTCAGATCCAATGAGCAGTTCTTC
CDR3 protein: CASSLTGTLRSNEQFF

D gene: NA
clone size: NA
V gene: TRBV30
J gene: TRBJ2-3
CDR3 DNA: TGTGCCTGGAGTAAGCGGGGCACAGATACGCAGTATTTT
CDR3 protein: CAWSKRGTDTQYF

D gene: TRBD2
clone size: NA
V gene: TRBV4-1
J gene: TRBJ2-1
CDR3 DNA: TGCGCCAGCAGAGCACCTAGCGGCCCCTCCTACAATGAGCAGTTCTTC
CDR3 protein: CASRAPSGPSYNEQFF

D gene: NA
clone size: NA
V gene: TRBV12-5
J gene: TRBJ1-2
CDR3 DNA: TGTGCTAGTGGTTTGGTAACGGGGTATGGCTACACCTTC
CDR3 protein: CASGLVTGYGYTF

D gene: NA
clone size: NA
V gene: TRBV19
J gene: TRBJ2-7
CDR3 DNA: TGTGCCAGTAGCAACGGACAGAAGCGGTCCTACGAGCAGTACTTC
CDR3 protein: CASSNGQKRSYEQYF

D gene: TRBD1
clone size: few
V gene: TRBV19
J gene: TRBJ1-4
CDR3 DNA: TGTGCCAGTACCTCCGGGACAGTTCTTGAAAAACTGTTTTTT
CDR3 protein: CASTSGTVLEKLFF

D gene: NA
clone size: NA
V gene: TRBV27
J gene: TRBJ1-6
CDR3 DNA: TGTGCCAGCAGTTGGACACCAGATTCACCCCTCCACTTT
CDR3 protein: CASSWTPDSPLHF

D gene: NA
clone size: once
V gene: TRBV6-4
J gene: TRBJ2-7
CDR3 DNA: TGTGCCAGCAGTATAGCCCCGAACTACGAGCAGTACTTC
CDR3 protein: CASSIAPNYEQYF

D gene: NA
clone size: once
V gene: TRBV6-5
J gene: TRBJ2-1
CDR3 DNA: TGTGCCAGCAGTCCCCCGGGGTACAATGAGCAGTTCTTC
CDR3 protein: CASSPPGYNEQFF

D gene: NA
clone size: once
V gene: TRBV6-5
J gene: TRBJ1-2
CDR3 DNA: TGTGCCAGCAGTTATTCGGCAGGCTATGGCTACACCTTC
CDR3 protein: CASSYSAGYGYTF

D gene: TRBD2
clone size: NA
V gene: TRBV5-1
J gene: TRBJ2-7
CDR3 DNA: TGCGCCAGCAGCTTGGTGTCGCGGGGGGAGCAGTACTTC
CDR3 protein: CASSLVSRGEQYF

D gene: NA
clone size: NA
V gene: TRBV5-1
J gene: TRBJ2-3
CDR3 DNA: TGCGCCAGCACCCCCGGTGGGGTTGAAGGAGGTACGCAGTATTTT
CDR3 protein: CASTPGGVEGGTQYF

D gene: NA
clone size: once
V gene: TRBV20-1
J gene: TRBJ1-1
CDR3 DNA: TGCAGTGCTAGAGATCGAGCTGAAGCTTTCTTT
CDR3 protein: CSARDRAEAFF

D gene: NA
clone size: NA
V gene: TRBV1
J gene: TRBJ2-1
CDR3 DNA: TGCACCAGCAGCCAAGATTCGAGTAGCGCCGATGAGCAGTTCTTC
CDR3 protein: CTSSQDSSSADEQFF

D gene: NA
clone size: NA
V gene: TRBV27
J gene: TRBJ2-5
CDR3 DNA: TGTGCCAGCAGGTTTCAGGCCCGGGAGACCCAGTACTTC
CDR3 protein: CASRFQARETQYF

D gene: NA
clone size: NA
V gene: TRBV6-5
J gene: TRBJ1-3
CDR3 DNA: TGTGCCAGCAGTTTATGGGGGGATGGGGCTGGAAACACCATATATTTT
CDR3 protein: CASSLWGDGAGNTIYF

D gene: NA
clone size: NA
V gene: TRBV2
J gene: TRBJ2-1
CDR3 DNA: TGTGCCAGCAGTGAAGGGGTCGGGAGCACCTACAATGAGCAGTTCTTC
CDR3 protein: CASSEGVGSTYNEQFF

D gene: NA
clone size: NA
V gene: TRBV27
J gene: TRBJ1-1
CDR3 DNA: TGTGCCAGCAGTTTTTTACAGGGCCTCAGTCAAACTTCCCTGAACACTGAAGCTTTCTTT
CDR3 protein: CASSFLQGLSQTSLNTEAFF

D gene: NA
clone size: NA
V gene: TRBV4-1
J gene: TRBJ2-6
CDR3 DNA: TGCGCCAGCAGCCAAGAGGTCGGCTCTGGGGCCAACGTCCTGACTTTC
CDR3 protein: CASSQEVGSGANVLTF

D gene: NA
clone size: NA
V gene: TRBV5-1
J gene: TRBJ2-3
CDR3 DNA: TGCGCCAGCAGCCTCCGGGGGGCATCCACAGATACGCAGTATTTT
CDR3 protein: CASSLRGASTDTQYF

D gene: TRBD1
clone size: NA
V gene: TRBV19
J gene: TRBJ2-2
CDR3 DNA: TGTGCCAGTAGTAGACAGGGTGGGGACACCGGGGAGCTGTTTTTT
CDR3 protein: CASSRQGGDTGELFF

D gene: TRBD2
clone size: NA
V gene: TRBV7-7
J gene: TRBJ2-3
CDR3 DNA: TGTGCCAGCAGCTTACTAGCGGGATCGACAGATACGCAGTATTTT
CDR3 protein: CASSLLAGSTDTQYF

D gene: NA
clone size: NA
V gene: TRBV10-1
J gene: TRBJ2-2
CDR3 DNA: TGCGCCAGCAGTGAGGGAGCGGACAACACCGGGGAGCTGTTTTTT
CDR3 protein: CASSEGADNTGELFF

D gene: TRBD1
clone size: NA
V gene: TRBV6-5
J gene: TRBJ1-2
CDR3 DNA: TGTGCCAGCAGTAGAACACAGGGGAAAGGCTACACCTTC
CDR3 protein: CASSRTQGKGYTF

D gene: NA
clone size: NA
V gene: TRBV11-3
J gene: TRBJ1-1
CDR3 DNA: TGTGCCAGCAGCTTAGCCGCAGGGGTGAACACTGAAGCTTTCTTT
CDR3 protein: CASSLAAGVNTEAFF

D gene: TRBD1
clone size: NA
V gene: TRBV7-8
J gene: TRBJ2-7
CDR3 DNA: TGTGCCAGCAGCTTAAGACAGGGGAACGAGCAGTACTTC
CDR3 protein: CASSLRQGNEQYF

D gene: NA
clone size: NA
V gene: TRBV27
J gene: TRBJ1-1
CDR3 DNA: TGTGCCAGCGTTCGGGGGATCGGACGTACTGAAGCTTTCTTT
CDR3 protein: CASVRGIGRTEAFF

D gene: NA
clone size: NA
V gene: TRBV28
J gene: TRBJ1-2
CDR3 DNA: TGTGCCAGCGGGGAACAGGGTTTAGGGTATGGCTACACCTTC
CDR3 protein: CASGEQGLGYGYTF

D gene: NA
clone size: NA
V gene: TRBV2
J gene: TRBJ1-4
CDR3 DNA: TGTGCCAGCAGTGATGGGAGGGAACAGGTTAATGAAAAACTGTTTTTT
CDR3 protein: CASSDGREQVNEKLFF

D gene: NA
clone size: NA
V gene: TRBV19
J gene: TRBJ2-7
CDR3 DNA: TGTGCCAGTAGTATAAGCCCTTACGAGCAGTACTTC
CDR3 protein: CASSISPYEQYF

D gene: TRBD1
clone size: NA
V gene: TRBV11-2
J gene: TRBJ2-3
CDR3 DNA: TGTGCCAGCAGCCGATGGGACAGGGGCGCTTTGAGGGCAGATACGCAGTATTTT
CDR3 protein: CASSRWDRGALRADTQYF

D gene: TRBD2
clone size: NA
V gene: TRBV27
J gene: TRBJ2-5
CDR3 DNA: TGTGCCAGCAGTTTAATGTCGAGCGGGGGGGCCTGGGAGACCCAGTACTTC
CDR3 protein: CASSLMSSGGAWETQYF

D gene: TRBD1
clone size: NA
V gene: TRBV30
J gene: TRBJ1-4
CDR3 DNA: TGTGCCTGGACTACCGGGACAGGCCTCCGGTCCCGCGCAGAGAGGGAAAAACTGTTTTTT
CDR3 protein: CAWTTGTGLRSRAEREKLFF

D gene: TRBD1
clone size: NA
V gene: TRBV28
J gene: TRBJ1-2
CDR3 DNA: TGTGCCAGCAGTTCCCAGACGGGACAGGGCTATGGCTACACCTTC
CDR3 protein: CASSSQTGQGYGYTF

D gene: TRBD1
clone size: NA
V gene: TRBV11-3
J gene: TRBJ1-3
CDR3 DNA: TGTGCCAGCAGCGACACCGACAGGGGACCTGGAGTCACCATATATTTT
CDR3 protein: CASSDTDRGPGVTIYF

D gene: NA
clone size: NA
V gene: TRBV11-3
J gene: TRBJ1-2
CDR3 DNA: TGTGCCATCTCTCGACAGGAACGAGGCTACACCTTC
CDR3 protein: CAISRQERGYTF

D gene: NA
clone size: NA
V gene: TRBV2
J gene: TRBJ2-3
CDR3 DNA: TGTGCCAGCAGTGCATGGGGCAGTGGGGCAGATACGCAGTATTTT
CDR3 protein: CASSAWGSGADTQYF

D gene: TRBD2
clone size: NA
V gene: TRBV30
J gene: TRBJ2-3
CDR3 DNA: TGTGCCTGGAGTGTGAGCGGGAGGGCCGGTGATACGCAGTATTTT
CDR3 protein: CAWSVSGRAGDTQYF

D gene: NA
clone size: NA
V gene: TRBV11-2
J gene: TRBJ2-4
CDR3 DNA: TGTGCCAGCAGCTTTGATAGGCTAGCGCTAATTCAGTACTTC
CDR3 protein: CASSFDRLALIQYF